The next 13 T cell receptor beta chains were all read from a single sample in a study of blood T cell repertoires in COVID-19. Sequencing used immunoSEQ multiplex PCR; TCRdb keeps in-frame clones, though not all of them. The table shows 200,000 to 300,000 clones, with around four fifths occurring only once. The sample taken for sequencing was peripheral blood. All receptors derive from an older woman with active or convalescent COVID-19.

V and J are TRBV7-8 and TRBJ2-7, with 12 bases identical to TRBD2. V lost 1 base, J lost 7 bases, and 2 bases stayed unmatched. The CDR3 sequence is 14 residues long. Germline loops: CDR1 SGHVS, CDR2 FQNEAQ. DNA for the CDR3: TGTGCCAGCAGCTTAGGGACTAGCGGGGTGGAGCAGTACTTC. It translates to CASSLGTSGVEQYF. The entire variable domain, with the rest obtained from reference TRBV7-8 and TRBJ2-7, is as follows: GAGVSQSPRYKVAKRGQDVALRCDPISGHVSLFWYQQALGQGPEFLTYFQNEAQLDKSGLPSDRFFAERPEGSVSTLKIQRTQQEDSAVYLCASSLGTSGVEQYFGPGTRLTVT.

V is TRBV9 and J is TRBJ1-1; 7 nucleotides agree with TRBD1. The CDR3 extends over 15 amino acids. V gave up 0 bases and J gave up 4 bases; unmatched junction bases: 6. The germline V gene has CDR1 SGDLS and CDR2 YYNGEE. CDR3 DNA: TGTGCCAGCAGCGTAGAAAAGGGGGCGGTCACTGAAGCTTTCTTT. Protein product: CASSVEKGAVTEAFF.

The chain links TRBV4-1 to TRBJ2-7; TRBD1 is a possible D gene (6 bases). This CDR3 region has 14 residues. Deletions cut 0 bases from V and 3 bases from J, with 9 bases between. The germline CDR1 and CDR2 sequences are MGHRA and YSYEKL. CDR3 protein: CASSQDTGIYEQYF. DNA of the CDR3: TGCGCCAGCAGCCAAGATACAGGGATCTACGAGCAGTACTTC.

This CDR3 is CASSTLGQGDGELFF. The CDR3 DNA reads as TGCGCCAGCAGCACTCTAGGACAGGGGGACGGGGAGCTGTTTTTT. This chain connects TRBV5-1 to TRBJ2-2, with 10 bases fitting TRBD1. There are 15 residues in the CDR3. Per germline, CDR1 SGHRS and CDR2 YFSETQ. Trimming removed 4 bases from V and 7 bases from J; junction bases left unmatched: 7.

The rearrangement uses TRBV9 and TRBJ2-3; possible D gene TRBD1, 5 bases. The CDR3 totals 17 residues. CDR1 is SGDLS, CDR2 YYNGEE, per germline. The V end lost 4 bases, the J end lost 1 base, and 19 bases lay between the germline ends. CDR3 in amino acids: CASSKNLRGWGTDTQYF. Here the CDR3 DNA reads TGTGCCAGCAGCAAAAACCTAAGGGGTTGGGGCACAGATACGCAGTATTTT.

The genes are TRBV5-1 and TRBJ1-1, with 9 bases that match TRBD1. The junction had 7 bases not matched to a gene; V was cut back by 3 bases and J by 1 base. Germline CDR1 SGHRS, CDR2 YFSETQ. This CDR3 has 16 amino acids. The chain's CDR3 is CASSSGQGLENTEAFF. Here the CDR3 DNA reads TGCGCCAGCAGCTCTGGACAGGGGTTAGAGAACACTGAAGCTTTCTTT.

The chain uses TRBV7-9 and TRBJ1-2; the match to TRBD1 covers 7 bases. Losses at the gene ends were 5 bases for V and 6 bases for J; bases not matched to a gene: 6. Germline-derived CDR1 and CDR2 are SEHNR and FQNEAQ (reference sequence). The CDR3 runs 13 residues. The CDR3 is CASSATGLDGYTF. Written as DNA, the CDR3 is TGTGCCAGCAGCGCGACAGGGCTGGATGGCTACACCTTC.

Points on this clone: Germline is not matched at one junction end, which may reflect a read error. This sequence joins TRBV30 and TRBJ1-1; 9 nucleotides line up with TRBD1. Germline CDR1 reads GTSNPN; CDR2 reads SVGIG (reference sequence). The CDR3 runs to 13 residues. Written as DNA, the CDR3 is TGTGCCTGGAGACAGGGGGCGAACGCTGAAGCTTTCTTT. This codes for CAWRQGANAEAFF.

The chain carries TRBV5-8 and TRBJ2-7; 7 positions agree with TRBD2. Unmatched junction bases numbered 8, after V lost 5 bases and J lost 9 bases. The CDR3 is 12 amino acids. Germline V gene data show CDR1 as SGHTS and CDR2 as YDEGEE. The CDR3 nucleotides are TGTGCCAGCAGACCTGGGGGGGTCTCGCAGTACTTC. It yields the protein CASRPGGVSQYF.

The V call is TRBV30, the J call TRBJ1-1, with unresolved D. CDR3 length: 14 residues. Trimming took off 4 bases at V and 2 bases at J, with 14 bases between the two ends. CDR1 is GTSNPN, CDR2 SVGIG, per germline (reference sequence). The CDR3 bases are TGTGCCTGGACCGGAACAGCCCTTAACACTGAAGCTTTCTTT. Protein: CAWTGTALNTEAFF.

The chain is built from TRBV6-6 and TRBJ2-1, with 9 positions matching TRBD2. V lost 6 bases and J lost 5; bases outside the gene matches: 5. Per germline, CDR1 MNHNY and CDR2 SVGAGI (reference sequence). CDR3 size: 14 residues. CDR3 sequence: CASRLAGANNEQFF. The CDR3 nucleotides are TGTGCCAGCAGATTAGCGGGAGCAAACAATGAGCAGTTCTTC.

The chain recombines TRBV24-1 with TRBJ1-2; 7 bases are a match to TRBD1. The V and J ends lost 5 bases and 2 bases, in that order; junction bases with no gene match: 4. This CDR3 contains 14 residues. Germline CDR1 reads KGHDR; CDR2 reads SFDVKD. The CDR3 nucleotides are TGTGCCACCAGTGCCCTGGGACAGAACTATGGCTACACCTTC. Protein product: CATSALGQNYGYTF.

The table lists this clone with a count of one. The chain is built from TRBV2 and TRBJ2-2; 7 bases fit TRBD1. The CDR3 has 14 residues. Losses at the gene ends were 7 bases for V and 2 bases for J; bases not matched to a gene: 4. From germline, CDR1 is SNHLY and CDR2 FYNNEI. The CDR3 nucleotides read TGTGCCAGCAAGGGACAGCTTAACACCGGGGAGCTGTTTTTT. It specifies CASKGQLNTGELFF.